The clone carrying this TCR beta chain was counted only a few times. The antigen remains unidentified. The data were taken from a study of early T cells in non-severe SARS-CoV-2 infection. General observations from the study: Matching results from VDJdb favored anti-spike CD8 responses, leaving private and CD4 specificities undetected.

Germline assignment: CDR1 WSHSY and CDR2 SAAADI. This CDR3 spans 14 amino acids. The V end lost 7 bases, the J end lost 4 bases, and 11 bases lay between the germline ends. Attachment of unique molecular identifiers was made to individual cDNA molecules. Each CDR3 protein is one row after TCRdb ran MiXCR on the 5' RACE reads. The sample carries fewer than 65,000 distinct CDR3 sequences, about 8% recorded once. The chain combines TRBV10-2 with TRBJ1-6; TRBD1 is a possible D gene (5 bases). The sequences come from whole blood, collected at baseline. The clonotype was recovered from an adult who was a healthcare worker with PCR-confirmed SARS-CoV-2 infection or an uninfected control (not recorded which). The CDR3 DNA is TGCGCCAGCATAGGGGACCGATATAATTCACCCCTCCACTTT. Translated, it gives CASIGDRYNSPLHF.